Listed below are T cell receptor beta chains from one sample, sequenced in a study of cytomegalovirus exposure and HLA in healthy donors. Data came from immunoSEQ multiplex PCR; TCRdb stores just in-frame clones and leaves some out. This repertoire shows some 150,000 clones, approximately 90% found once; its top ten account for 0.8% to 1%. Sequenced input: PBMCs. These receptors were collected from a woman younger than 45 in good health and CMV-seronegative. CDR3s include the opening cysteine and the closing phenylalanine or tryptophan. The D gene is left open where the match is weak. Size tells how often a clone was seen (once, few, many) or the class of an expanded clone, and some rows leave it out.

j_call clone_size v_call cdr3_length d_call cdr3_aa cdr3_nt
TRBJ2-1 few TRBV4-1 12 . CASSQLNNEQFF TGCGCCAGCAGCCAATTAAACAATGAGCAGTTCTTC
TRBJ1-2 . TRBV4-3 17 . CASSQDLLGAAHYGYTF TGCGCCAGCAGCCAAGATCTCCTGGGGGCAGCGCACTATGGCTACACCTTC
TRBJ2-2 . TRBV4-3 14 . CASSQRGGTGELFF TGCGCCAGCAGCCAAAGGGGAGGAACCGGGGAGCTGTTTTTT
TRBJ1-2 . TRBV19 13 . CASTRPGVRGYTF TGTGCCAGTACCCGCCCGGGGGTGCGGGGCTACACCTTC
TRBJ2-7 . TRBV23-1 18 TRBD1 CASSRGQGDSPILYEQYF TGCGCCAGCAGCCGCGGACAGGGTGACTCCCCTATCCTCTACGAGCAGTACTTC
TRBJ1-2 . TRBV25-1 13 TRBD1 CASSDGGGRRYTF TGTGCCAGCAGTGACGGAGGGGGCAGACGCTACACCTTC
TRBJ2-7 . TRBV5-1 15 . CASSLEKNRVDEQYF TGCGCCAGCAGCTTGGAAAAAAACAGGGTGGACGAGCAGTACTTC
TRBJ2-3 . TRBV6-5 15 . CASSYIPVGTDTQYF TGTGCCAGCAGTTACATCCCGGTGGGCACAGATACGCAGTATTTT
TRBJ2-1 . TRBV11-2 13 TRBD1 CASSYGTASEQFF TGTGCCAGCAGCTATGGGACAGCCAGTGAGCAGTTCTTC
TRBJ2-3 . TRBV4-3 15 TRBD2 CASSMGLADTDTQYF TGCGCCAGCAGCATGGGACTAGCGGACACAGATACGCAGTATTTT
TRBJ1-1 . TRBV27 14 . CASTPGTGRTEAFF TGTGCCAGCACCCCCGGGACGGGGAGGACTGAAGCTTTCTTT
TRBJ2-7 . TRBV7-9 16 TRBD1 CASSSFGTGGTYEQYF TGTGCCAGCAGCTCGTTCGGGACAGGGGGAACCTACGAGCAGTACTTC
TRBJ1-5 . TRBV28 15 . CASSPGRGSNQPQHF TGTGCCAGCTCTCCAGGCCGGGGAAGCAATCAGCCCCAGCATTTT
TRBJ2-7 . TRBV21-1 13 . CASIRDCSYEQYF TGTGCCAGCATCCGGGACTGTTCCTACGAGCAGTACTTC
TRBJ1-4 . TRBV6-5 15 . CASSARDWGSGKLFF TGTGCCAGCAGTGCCCGGGACTGGGGATCAGGAAAACTGTTTTTT
TRBJ1-2 . TRBV9 13 . CASKRGQSDGYTF TGTGCCAGCAAACGTGGGCAGTCAGATGGCTACACCTTC
TRBJ2-1 . TRBV5-1 16 . CASSLEGGAAFNEQFF TGCGCCAGCAGCTTGGAAGGGGGGGCTGCTTTTAATGAGCAGTTCTTC
TRBJ2-7 . TRBV6-5 15 TRBD2 CASSYYSGRSYEQYF TGTGCCAGCAGCTACTACAGCGGGAGATCCTACGAGCAGTACTTC
TRBJ1-5 . TRBV5-1 18 TRBD1 CASSPGQGARGGTQPQHF TGCGCCAGCAGCCCGGGACAGGGGGCGCGAGGAGGTACTCAGCCCCAGCATTTT
TRBJ1-2 . TRBV28 13 . CASSSPPLRGYTF TGTGCCAGCAGTTCCCCTCCCTTGCGGGGCTACACCTTC
TRBJ1-4 . TRBV15 14 . CATSPTVPREKLFF TGTGCCACCAGCCCGACAGTCCCGAGGGAAAAACTGTTTTTT
TRBJ2-7 once TRBV5-4 14 TRBD2 CASSFTGTNYEQYF TGTGCCAGCAGCTTCACCGGGACTAACTACGAGCAGTACTTC
TRBJ2-5 . TRBV19 16 TRBD2 CASSISGTSGRETQYF TGTGCCAGTAGTATAAGCGGGACTAGCGGGAGAGAGACCCAGTACTTC
TRBJ1-4 . TRBV7-2 16 . CASSTAAGGDNEKLFF TGTGCCAGCAGCACGGCCGCCGGGGGGGATAATGAAAAACTGTTTTTT
TRBJ2-7 few TRBV27 14 TRBD2 CASSFGSGAYEQYF TGTGCCAGCAGTTTTGGTAGCGGGGCCTACGAGCAGTACTTC
TRBJ2-5 . TRBV6-5 16 TRBD1 CASSSQTGGNGETQYF TGTGCCAGCAGTTCTCAGACAGGGGGGAATGGAGAGACCCAGTACTTC
TRBJ2-2 . TRBV5-1 16 TRBD2 CASSQLTSGVAGELFF TGCGCCAGCAGCCAGCTCACTAGCGGGGTCGCCGGGGAGCTGTTTTTT
TRBJ1-5 . TRBV10-3 17 TRBD1 CAISESGTGGSNQPQHF TGTGCCATCAGTGAGTCCGGGACAGGTGGTAGCAATCAGCCCCAGCATTTT
TRBJ1-4 . TRBV7-2 14 . CASTSGTRNEKLFF TGTGCCAGCACTTCCGGGACACGTAATGAAAAACTGTTTTTT
TRBJ2-1 . TRBV19 12 . CASSMPRDEQFF TGTGCCAGTAGTATGCCCCGGGATGAGCAGTTCTTC
TRBJ2-7 . TRBV27 14 . CASRPSGGPYEQYF TGTGCCAGCAGACCTTCGGGGGGCCCCTACGAGCAGTACTTC
TRBJ1-4 . TRBV5-1 15 . CASRDPGSLNEKLFF TGCGCCAGCAGGGATCCGGGATCCCTAAATGAAAAACTGTTTTTT
TRBJ1-1 few TRBV6-5 12 . CASSYSKGAAFF TGTGCCAGCAGTTACTCTAAGGGAGCAGCTTTCTTT
TRBJ2-1 . TRBV10-1 13 . CASRAGGNNEQFF TGCGCCAGCCGTGCTGGCGGAAACAATGAGCAGTTCTTC
TRBJ2-1 . TRBV16 15 . CASSQMIGLPGEQFF TGTGCCAGCAGCCAAATGATTGGACTCCCTGGTGAGCAGTTCTTC
TRBJ1-2 . TRBV10-3 11 . CAITTTGGYTF TGTGCCATCACCACGACAGGTGGCTACACCTTC
TRBJ1-1 many TRBV7-9 13 TRBD1 CASSRQGATEAFF TGTGCCAGCAGCCGACAGGGGGCCACTGAAGCTTTCTTT
TRBJ1-1 . TRBV6-1 13 . CASRSDSNTEAFF TGTGCCAGCAGGAGCGATTCGAACACTGAAGCTTTCTTT
TRBJ2-1 . TRBV10-3 21 TRBD2 CAISESASGMILPGSYNEQFF TGTGCCATCAGTGAGTCGGCTAGCGGGATGATCCTTCCTGGGTCCTACAATGAGCAGTTCTTC